The 18 T cell receptor beta chains below all came from one sample that was sequenced in a study of blood T cell repertoires in COVID-19. TCRdb's copy holds only in-frame clones and misses some; the assay was immunoSEQ multiplex PCR. This sample has 250,000 to 350,000 clones, with 70% to 85% found just once. Sequenced input: peripheral blood. The source of these receptors is a human donor with COVID-19, enrolled during active disease. The donor label of this sample is uncertain.

In this sample, this clone turned up once. The chain uses TRBV19 and TRBJ2-2; D unclear. Germline V gene sequence: CDR1 LNHDA, CDR2 SQIVND (reference sequence). The CDR3 is 15 residues long. V was cut by 3 bases and J by 5 bases, with 13 bases left in between. The CDR3 region has the DNA TGTGCCAGTAGTATTGGTGTACTGAAGACCGGGGAGCTGTTTTTT. Encoded protein: CASSIGVLKTGELFF. Based on the CDR3 plus reference TRBV19 and TRBJ2-2, the full variable domain is DGGITQSPKYLFRKEGQNVTLSCEQNLNHDAMYWYRQDPGQGLRLIYYSQIVNDFQKGDIAEGYSVSREKKESFPLTVTSAQKNPTAFYLCASSIGVLKTGELFFGEGSRLTVL.

Regarding this clone: Other DNA sequences in this specimen translate into the identical CDR3. The chain carries TRBV5-1 and TRBJ2-1, with TRBD2 identical over 11 bases. Germline CDR1 and CDR2: SGHRS and YFSETQ. The CDR3 consists of 17 residues. The V gene end was trimmed by 0 bases and the J gene end by 0 bases; junction bases not matched to a gene: 2. CDR3 amino acids: CASSLVLAGGSYNEQFF. CDR3 coding DNA: TGCGCCAGCAGCTTGGTGCTAGCGGGGGGCTCCTACAATGAGCAGTTCTTC.

This chain joins TRBV20-1 and TRBJ1-5; 7 bases agree with TRBD1. Unmatched junction bases numbered 3, after V lost 3 bases and J lost 4 bases. Germline CDR1 DFQATT, CDR2 SNEGSKA (reference sequence). The CDR3 runs 13 residues. CDR3 nucleotide sequence: TGCAGTGCTAGTCGACAGGGTAATCAGCCCCAGCATTTT. Protein sequence: CSASRQGNQPQHF.

V gene TRBV3-1 (or the pseudogene TRBV3-2) combines with J gene TRBJ1-1; 8 bases fit TRBD1. Trimming removed 8 bases from V and 0 bases from J; junction bases left unmatched: 8. Germline loops: CDR1 LGHDT, CDR2 YNNKEL (reference sequence). This CDR3 contains 15 residues. CDR3 bases: TGTGCCAGCTCCAAAAGGACAGGGATGAACACTGAAGCTTTCTTT. Its protein is CASSKRTGMNTEAFF.

CDR3 coding DNA: TGTGCCATCACCGCGGACAGGGAAGGAGGGACAGATACGCAGTATTTT. Translation: CAITADREGGTDTQYF. The chain combines TRBV10-3 with TRBJ2-3; 8 bases agree with TRBD1. The CDR3 consists of 16 residues. Germline loops: CDR1 ENHRY, CDR2 SYGVKD. V shed 7 bases, J shed 3 bases, and the junction held 12 bases outside the gene matches.

V gene TRBV6-4 combines with J gene TRBJ2-1; maybe TRBD2 (5 bases). This CDR3 region has 14 residues. Trimming removed 3 bases from V and 3 bases from J, with 9 bases in between. Germline values: CDR1 MRHNA, CDR2 SNTAGT. CDR3 nucleotide sequence: TGTGCCAGCAGTGAAACTAGTATCTACAATGAGCAGTTCTTC. This encodes CASSETSIYNEQFF.

V usage is TRBV5-1 and J usage is TRBJ2-1; 15 bases agree with TRBD2. CDR1 and CDR2 (germline): SGHRS, YFSETQ. The junction had 9 bases not matched to a gene; V was cut back by 4 bases and J by 7 bases. The CDR3 runs to 17 residues. The CDR3 DNA sequence: TGCGCCAGCAGCCCGGACGCCGGACTAGCGGGAGGGAATGAGCAGTTCTTC. It yields the protein CASSPDAGLAGGNEQFF.

V usage is TRBV15 and J usage is TRBJ1-3; D unresolved. Looked up from germline, CDR1 is LNHNV and CDR2 is YYDKDF (reference sequence). The CDR3 has 15 amino acids. The V and J ends lost 1 base and 9 bases respectively, with 16 bases between them. DNA of the CDR3: TGTGCCACCAGCAGAGCAGGAACTGCCGGAGGCACCATATATTTT. This codes for CATSRAGTAGGTIYF.

This clone was counted many times. This chain connects TRBV27 to TRBJ2-2; 8 bases match TRBD1. Per the germline V gene, CDR1 is MNHEY and CDR2 is SMNVEV (reference sequence). The CDR3 has 15 residues. Germline trimming cut 6 bases from V and 0 bases from J; bases unmatched to any gene: 3. CDR3 DNA: TGTGCCAGCAGCATGGACAGGGCGAACACCGGGGAGCTGTTTTTT. The encoded protein is CASSMDRANTGELFF.

The CDR3 nucleotides read TGTGCCAGCAGCCTCTATCCCTCACCGACCTACGAGCAGTACTTC. This sequence encodes CASSLYPSPTYEQYF. The rearrangement uses TRBV28 and TRBJ2-7; D not resolved. There are 15 residues in the CDR3. Trimming pared 6 bases from V and 2 bases from J, leaving 17 bases between. The germline V gene has CDR1 MDHEN and CDR2 SYDVKM.

The chain links TRBV6-5 to TRBJ2-7, with 10 bases aligning to TRBD1. The CDR3 runs to 14 residues. The J segment lost 3 bases and the V segment lost 6 bases, leaving 5 bases of the junction unmatched. Per germline, CDR1 MNHEY and CDR2 SVGAGI. CDR3 coding DNA: TGTGCCAGCAGCCGACAGGGGGCGGTCTACGAGCAGTACTTC. Amino acid sequence: CASSRQGAVYEQYF.

The CDR3 reads CSASRGDRGHTDTQYF. In nucleotides, the CDR3 is TGCAGTGCTAGTCGTGGAGACAGGGGGCACACAGATACGCAGTATTTT. The chain combines TRBV20-1 with TRBJ2-3; 10 nucleotides match TRBD1. In germline, CDR1 is DFQATT, CDR2 SNEGSKA (reference sequence). The CDR3 is 16 residues long. V was clipped by 3 bases and J by 2 bases; unmatched bases: 8.

The chain recombines TRBV19 with TRBJ1-6, with D perhaps matching TRBD1 (5 bases). V lost 3 bases to trimming and J lost 6 bases, with 18 bases between them. The germline V gene has CDR1 LNHDA and CDR2 SQIVND (reference sequence). The CDR3 runs to 17 residues. CDR3 amino acids: CASSIGGGGNANSPLHF. The CDR3 region has the DNA TGTGCCAGTAGTATCGGCGGGGGAGGTAACGCTAATTCACCCCTCCACTTT.

The rearrangement joins TRBV6-6 to TRBJ2-5; possible D gene TRBD1, 6 bases. Germline CDR1 MNHNY, CDR2 SVGAGI (reference sequence). This CDR3 is built from 15 residues. The V end was cut by 0 bases, the J end by 4 bases, with 12 bases between. CDR3 in amino acids: CASSYSVLGGETQYF. The CDR3 DNA reads as TGTGCCAGCAGTTACTCGGTTTTAGGGGGAGAGACCCAGTACTTC.

The chain couples TRBV12-5 to TRBJ2-5; 7 bases align to TRBD1. The length of the CDR3 is 16 residues. The germline V gene encodes CDR1 LGHNT and CDR2 FRNRAP. Trimming at V came to 2 bases and at J to 2 bases, leaving 8 bases not matched to a gene. CDR3 loop: CASGLYYTRGQETQYF. In DNA, the CDR3 is TGTGCTAGTGGTTTGTACTACACCAGGGGGCAAGAGACCCAGTACTTC.

As DNA, the CDR3 is TGTGCCAGCAGCGTAGCAGGGGAAGGTGAAAAACTGTTTTTT. Amino acid sequence: CASSVAGEGEKLFF. The chain is built from TRBV9 and TRBJ1-4; tentative D call: TRBD1 (6 bases). Germline V CDR1 and CDR2: SGDLS, YYNGEE. Trimming left V 0 bases short and J 7 bases short, with 10 bases between. The CDR3 has 14 residues.

The chain joins TRBV18 to TRBJ2-7; 7 bases match TRBD2. Germline-derived CDR1 and CDR2 are KGHSH and LQKENI. This CDR3 contains 15 residues. V shed 3 bases and J 2 bases; nucleotides not matched to a gene: 7. CDR3 sequence: CASSPGSGVPYEQYF. In DNA, the CDR3 is TGTGCCAGCTCACCTGGCAGCGGGGTTCCCTACGAGCAGTACTTC.

Here the CDR3 reads CASSQTTRGNIQYF. CDR3 coding DNA: TGCGCCAGCAGCCAGACGACTAGGGGAAACATTCAGTACTTC. This chain links TRBV4-3 with TRBJ2-4; D perhaps matches TRBD2 (6 bases). V lost 3 bases, J lost 6 bases, and 12 bases lay in between. There are 14 residues in the CDR3. Per germline, CDR1 LGHNA and CDR2 YSLEER.